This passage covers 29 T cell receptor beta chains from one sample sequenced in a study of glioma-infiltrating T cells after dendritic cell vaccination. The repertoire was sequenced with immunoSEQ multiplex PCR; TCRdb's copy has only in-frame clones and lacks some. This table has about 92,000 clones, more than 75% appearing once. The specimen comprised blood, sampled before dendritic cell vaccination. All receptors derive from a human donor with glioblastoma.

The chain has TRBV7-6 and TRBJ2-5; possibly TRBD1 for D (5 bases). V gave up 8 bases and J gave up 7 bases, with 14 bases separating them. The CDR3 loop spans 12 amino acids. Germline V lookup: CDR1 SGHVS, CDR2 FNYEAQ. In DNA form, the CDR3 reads TGTGCCAGCGGAGCCAGGGAAGGGACCCAGTACTTC. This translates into CASGAREGTQYF.

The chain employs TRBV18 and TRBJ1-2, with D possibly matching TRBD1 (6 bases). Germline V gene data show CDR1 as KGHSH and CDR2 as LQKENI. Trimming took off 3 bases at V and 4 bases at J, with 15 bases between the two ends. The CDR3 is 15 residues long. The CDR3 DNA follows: TGTGCCAGCTCACCGACAGGCGACGGTAGCTATGGCTACACCTTC. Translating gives CASSPTGDGSYGYTF.

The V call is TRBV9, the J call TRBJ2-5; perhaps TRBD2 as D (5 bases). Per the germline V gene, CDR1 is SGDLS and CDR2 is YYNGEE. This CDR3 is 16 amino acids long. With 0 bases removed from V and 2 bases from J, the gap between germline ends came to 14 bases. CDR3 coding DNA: TGTGCCAGCAGCGTAGGGGCGAGGGATTGGCAAGAGACCCAGTACTTC. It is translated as CASSVGARDWQETQYF.

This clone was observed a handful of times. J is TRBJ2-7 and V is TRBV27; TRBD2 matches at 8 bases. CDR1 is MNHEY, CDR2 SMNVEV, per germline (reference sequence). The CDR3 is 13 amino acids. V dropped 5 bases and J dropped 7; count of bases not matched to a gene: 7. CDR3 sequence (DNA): TGTGCCAGCAGTCTAGGGACTAGTGGGGAGCAGTACTTC. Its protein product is CASSLGTSGEQYF.

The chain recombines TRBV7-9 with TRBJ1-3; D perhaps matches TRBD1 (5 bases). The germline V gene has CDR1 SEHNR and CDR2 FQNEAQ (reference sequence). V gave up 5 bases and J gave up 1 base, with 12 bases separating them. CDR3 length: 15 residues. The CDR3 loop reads CASSHKGSSGNTIYF. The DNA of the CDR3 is TGTGCCAGCAGCCACAAGGGGTCTTCTGGAAACACCATATATTTT.

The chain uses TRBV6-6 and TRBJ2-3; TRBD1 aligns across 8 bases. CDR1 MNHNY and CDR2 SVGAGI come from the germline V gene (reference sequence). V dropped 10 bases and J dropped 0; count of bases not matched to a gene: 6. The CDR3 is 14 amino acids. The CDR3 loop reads CATDRGSSTDTQYF. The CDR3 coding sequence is TGTGCCACCGACAGGGGATCGAGCACAGATACGCAGTATTTT.

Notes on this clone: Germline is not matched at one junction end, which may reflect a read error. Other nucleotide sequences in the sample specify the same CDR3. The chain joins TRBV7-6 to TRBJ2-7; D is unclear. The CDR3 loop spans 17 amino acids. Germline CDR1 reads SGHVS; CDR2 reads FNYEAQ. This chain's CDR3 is CASSLAQFPRGSYEQYF. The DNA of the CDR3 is TGCGCCAGCAGCTTAGCTCAGTTCCCGAGAGGAAGCTACGAGCAGTACTTC.

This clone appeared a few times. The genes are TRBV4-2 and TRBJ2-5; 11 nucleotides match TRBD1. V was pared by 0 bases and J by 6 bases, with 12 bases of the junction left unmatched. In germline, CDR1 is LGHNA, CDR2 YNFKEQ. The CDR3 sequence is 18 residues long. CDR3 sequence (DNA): TGTGCCAGCAGCCAAGATCCACTCGGACAGGGGGCCACGAAGACCCAGTACTTC. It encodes CASSQDPLGQGATKTQYF.

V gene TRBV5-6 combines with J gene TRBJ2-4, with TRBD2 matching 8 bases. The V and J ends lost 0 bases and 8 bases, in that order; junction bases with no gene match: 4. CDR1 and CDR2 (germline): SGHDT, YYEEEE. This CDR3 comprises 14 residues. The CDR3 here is CASSLAGAGDIQYF. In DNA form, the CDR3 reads TGTGCCAGCAGCTTGGCGGGAGCGGGGGACATTCAGTACTTC. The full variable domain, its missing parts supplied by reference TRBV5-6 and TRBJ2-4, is DAGVTQSPTHLIKTRGQQVTLRCSPKSGHDTVSWYQQALGQGPQFIFQYYEEEERQRGNFPDRFSGHQFPNYSSELNVNALLLGDSALYLCASSLAGAGDIQYFGAGTRLSVL.

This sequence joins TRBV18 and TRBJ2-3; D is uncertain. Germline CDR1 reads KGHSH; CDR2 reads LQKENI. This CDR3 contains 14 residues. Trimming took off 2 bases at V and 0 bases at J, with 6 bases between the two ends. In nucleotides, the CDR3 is TGTGCCAGCTCACCAAGAGGTAGCACAGATACGCAGTATTTT. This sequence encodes CASSPRGSTDTQYF. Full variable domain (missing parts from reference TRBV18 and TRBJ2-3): NAGVMQNPRHLVRRRGQEARLRCSPMKGHSHVYWYRQLPEEGLKFMVYLQKENIIDESGMPKERFSAEFPKEGPSILRIQQVVRGDSAAYFCASSPRGSTDTQYFGPGTRLTVL.

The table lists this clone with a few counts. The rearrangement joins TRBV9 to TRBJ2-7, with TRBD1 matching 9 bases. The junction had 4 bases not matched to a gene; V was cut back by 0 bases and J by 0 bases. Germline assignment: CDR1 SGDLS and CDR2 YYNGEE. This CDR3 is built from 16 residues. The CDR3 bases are TGTGCCAGCAGCGTAGAAGGGACAGGGAGCTCCTACGAGCAGTACTTC. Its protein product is CASSVEGTGSSYEQYF.

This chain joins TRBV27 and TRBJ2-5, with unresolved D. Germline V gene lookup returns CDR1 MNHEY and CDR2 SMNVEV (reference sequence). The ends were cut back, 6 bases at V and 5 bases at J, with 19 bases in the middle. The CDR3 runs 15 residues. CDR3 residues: CASRPSSWSSETQYF. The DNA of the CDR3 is TGTGCCAGCAGGCCATCTAGTTGGAGTTCGGAGACCCAGTACTTC.

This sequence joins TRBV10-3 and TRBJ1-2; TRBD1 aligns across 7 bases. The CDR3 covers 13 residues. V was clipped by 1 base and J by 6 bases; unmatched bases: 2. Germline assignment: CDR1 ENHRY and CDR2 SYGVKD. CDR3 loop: CAISEYGTDGYTF. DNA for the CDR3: TGTGCCATCAGTGAGTACGGGACAGATGGCTACACCTTC.

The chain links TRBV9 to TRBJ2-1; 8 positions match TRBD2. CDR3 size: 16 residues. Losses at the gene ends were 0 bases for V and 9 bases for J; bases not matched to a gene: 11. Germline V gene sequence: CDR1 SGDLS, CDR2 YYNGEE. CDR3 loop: CASSVVGSGMNGEQFF. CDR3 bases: TGTGCCAGCAGCGTAGTGGGTAGCGGGATGAACGGTGAGCAGTTCTTC.

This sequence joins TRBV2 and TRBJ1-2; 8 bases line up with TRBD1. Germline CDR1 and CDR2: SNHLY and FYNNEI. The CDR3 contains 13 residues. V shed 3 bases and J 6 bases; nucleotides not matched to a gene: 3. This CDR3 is CASSDTGGDGYTF. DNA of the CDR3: TGTGCCAGCAGTGACACAGGGGGGGATGGCTACACCTTC.

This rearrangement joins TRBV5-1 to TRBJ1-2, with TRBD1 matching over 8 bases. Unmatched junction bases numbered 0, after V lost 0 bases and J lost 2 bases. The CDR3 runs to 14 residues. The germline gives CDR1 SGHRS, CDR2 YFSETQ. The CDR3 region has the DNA TGCGCCAGCAGCTTGGGACAGGGGAACTATGGCTACACCTTC. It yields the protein CASSLGQGNYGYTF.

CDR3: CASSPTSGRSSYNEQFF. The CDR3 region has the DNA TGTGCCAGCAGCCCCACTAGCGGGAGGAGCTCCTACAATGAGCAGTTCTTC. The chain uses TRBV7-9 and TRBJ2-1; TRBD2 matches at 12 bases. Germline CDR1 is SEHNR and CDR2 is FQNEAQ (reference sequence). V was clipped by 5 bases and J by 0 bases; unmatched bases: 5. The CDR3 is 17 amino acids.

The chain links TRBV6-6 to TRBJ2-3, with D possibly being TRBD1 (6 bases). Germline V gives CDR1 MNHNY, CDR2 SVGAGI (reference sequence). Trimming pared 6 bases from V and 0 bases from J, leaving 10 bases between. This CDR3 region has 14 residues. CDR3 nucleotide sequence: TGTGCCAGCAGAATACAGGGTAGCACAGATACGCAGTATTTT. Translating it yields CASRIQGSTDTQYF.

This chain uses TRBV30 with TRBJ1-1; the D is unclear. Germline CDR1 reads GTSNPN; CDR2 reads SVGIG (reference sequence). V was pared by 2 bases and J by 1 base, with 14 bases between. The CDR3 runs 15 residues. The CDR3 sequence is CAWSLNYGPNTEAFF. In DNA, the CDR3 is TGTGCCTGGAGTTTAAACTATGGCCCGAACACTGAAGCTTTCTTT.

CDR3 loop: CASSITGSSYEQYF. As DNA, the CDR3 is TGTGCCAGTAGTATAACCGGGAGCTCCTACGAGCAGTACTTC. The chain has TRBV19 and TRBJ2-7; tentatively, D is TRBD2 (6 bases). Per the germline V gene, CDR1 is LNHDA and CDR2 is SQIVND (reference sequence). Trimming stripped 2 bases from V and 0 bases from J, with 8 bases between. The CDR3 sequence is 14 residues long.

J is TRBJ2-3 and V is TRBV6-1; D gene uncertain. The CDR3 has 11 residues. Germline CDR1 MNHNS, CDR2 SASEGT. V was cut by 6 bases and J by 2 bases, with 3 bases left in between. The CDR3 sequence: CASSSTDTQYF. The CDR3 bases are TGTGCCAGCAGCTCCACAGATACGCAGTATTTT.

CDR3 bases: TGTGCCAGCAGCTTCGGGTCAGCCCATCAGCCCCAGCATTTT. This codes for CASSFGSAHQPQHF. The rearrangement links TRBV5-8 to TRBJ1-5; no reliable D call. Per germline, CDR1 SGHTS and CDR2 YDEGEE. The CDR3 runs 14 residues. The V and J ends lost 2 bases and 5 bases respectively, with 11 bases between them. Together with reference TRBV5-8 and TRBJ1-5, the CDR3 gives the full variable domain: EAGVTQSPTHLIKTRGQQATLRCSPISGHTSVYWYQQALGLGLQFLLWYDEGEERNRGNFPPRFSGRQFPNYSSELNVNALELEDSALYLCASSFGSAHQPQHFGDGTRLSIL.

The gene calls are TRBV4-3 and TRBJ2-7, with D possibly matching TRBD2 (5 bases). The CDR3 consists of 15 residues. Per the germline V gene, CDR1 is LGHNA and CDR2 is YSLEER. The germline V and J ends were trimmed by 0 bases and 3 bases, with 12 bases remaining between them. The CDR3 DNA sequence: TGCGCCAGCAGCCAAGATATGGACGGAGGCTACGAGCAGTACTTC. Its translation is CASSQDMDGGYEQYF.

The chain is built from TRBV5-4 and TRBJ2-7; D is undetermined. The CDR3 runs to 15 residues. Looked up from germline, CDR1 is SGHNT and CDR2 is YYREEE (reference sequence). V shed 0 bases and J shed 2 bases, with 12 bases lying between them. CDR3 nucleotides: TGTGCCAGCAGCTTGGTTGGCACCGCCACCTACGAGCAGTACTTC. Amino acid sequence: CASSLVGTATYEQYF.

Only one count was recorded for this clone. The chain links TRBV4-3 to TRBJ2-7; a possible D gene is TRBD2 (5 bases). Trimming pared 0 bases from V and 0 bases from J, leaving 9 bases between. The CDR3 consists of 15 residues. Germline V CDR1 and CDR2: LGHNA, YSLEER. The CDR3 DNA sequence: TGCGCCAGCAGCCAAGAGGAGGATTTCTCCTACGAGCAGTACTTC. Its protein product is CASSQEEDFSYEQYF.

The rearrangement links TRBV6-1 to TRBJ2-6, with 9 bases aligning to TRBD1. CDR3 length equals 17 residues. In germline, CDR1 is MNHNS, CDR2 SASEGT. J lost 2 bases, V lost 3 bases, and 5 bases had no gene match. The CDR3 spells CASSEDRGFAGANVLTF. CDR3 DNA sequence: TGTGCCAGCAGTGAGGACAGGGGTTTCGCTGGGGCCAACGTCCTGACTTTC.

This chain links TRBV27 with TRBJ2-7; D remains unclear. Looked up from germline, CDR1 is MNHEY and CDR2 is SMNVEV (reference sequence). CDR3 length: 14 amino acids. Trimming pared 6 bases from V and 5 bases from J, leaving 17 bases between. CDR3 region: CASRTLPLQDEQYF. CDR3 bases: TGTGCCAGCAGAACACTCCCCCTCCAGGACGAGCAGTACTTC.

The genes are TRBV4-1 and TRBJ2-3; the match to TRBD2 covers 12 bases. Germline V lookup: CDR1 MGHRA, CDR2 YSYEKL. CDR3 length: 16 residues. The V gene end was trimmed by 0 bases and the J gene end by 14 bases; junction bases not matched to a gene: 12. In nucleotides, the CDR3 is TGCGCCAGCAGCCAAGATCGAGGACTAGCGGGACCCCGACCGTATTTT. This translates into CASSQDRGLAGPRPYF.

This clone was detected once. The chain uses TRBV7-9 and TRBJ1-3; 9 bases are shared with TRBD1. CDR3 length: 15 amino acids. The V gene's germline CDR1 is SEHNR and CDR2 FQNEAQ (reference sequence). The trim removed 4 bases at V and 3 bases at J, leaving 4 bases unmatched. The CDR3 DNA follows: TGTGCCAGCAGCTCCCCGGACAGGGGTGGAAACACCATATATTTT. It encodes CASSSPDRGGNTIYF.